Listed here is a single TCR beta chain. Its target is unknown. The record originates from a study of shared clonotypes between healthy human individuals. The authors distributed each subset's genomic DNA evenly over several immunoSEQ plates. Only in-frame clones appear in the TCRdb table, and some are missing; sequencing was by immunoSEQ multiplex PCR. Counted here are about 490,000 clones, about 78% occurring once; the ten biggest clones make up more than 10%. Every one of the donors was a Caucasian adult that lived in Nashville, Tennessee. Extraction of genomic DNA in unsorted samples used about 90 million PBMCs. The study, taken as a whole, reports: Researchers sampled blood only, noting tissue repertoires likely differ.

Germline CDR1 and CDR2: WNHNN and SYGVQD (reference sequence). The CDR3 is made up of 13 amino acids. V was shortened by 4 bases and J by 3 bases, with 10 bases between the two germline ends. Sequencing used PBMCs. The rearrangement links TRBV10-1 to TRBJ2-7; perhaps TRBD1 as D (5 bases). This receptor was identified in a woman in her thirties or forties in good health. Some clones in this sample may be carry-over from other donors' samples. In nucleotides, the CDR3 is TGCGCCAGCAGTGCGACAGCGATCTACGAGCAGTACTTC. Encoded protein: CASSATAIYEQYF.